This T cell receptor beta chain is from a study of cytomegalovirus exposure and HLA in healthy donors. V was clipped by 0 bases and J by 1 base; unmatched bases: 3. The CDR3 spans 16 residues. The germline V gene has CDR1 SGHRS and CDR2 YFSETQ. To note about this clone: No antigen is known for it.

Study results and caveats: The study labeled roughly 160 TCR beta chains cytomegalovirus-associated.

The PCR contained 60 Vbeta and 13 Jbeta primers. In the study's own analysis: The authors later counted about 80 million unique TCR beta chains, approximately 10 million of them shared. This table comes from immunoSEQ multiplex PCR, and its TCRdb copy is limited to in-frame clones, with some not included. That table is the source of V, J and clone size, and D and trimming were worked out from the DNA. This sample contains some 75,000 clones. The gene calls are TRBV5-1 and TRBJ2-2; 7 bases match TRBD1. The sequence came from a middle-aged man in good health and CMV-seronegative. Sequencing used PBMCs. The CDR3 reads CASSLEGQVNTGELFF. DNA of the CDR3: TGCGCCAGCAGCTTGGAAGGACAGGTGAACACCGGGGAGCTGTTTTTT. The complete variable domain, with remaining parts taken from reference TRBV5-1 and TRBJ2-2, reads KAGVTQTPRYLIKTRGQQVTLSCSPISGHRSVSWYQQTPGQGLQFLFEYFSETQRNKGNFPGRFSGRQFSNSRSEMNVSTLELGDSALYLCASSLEGQVNTGELFFGEGSRLTVL.